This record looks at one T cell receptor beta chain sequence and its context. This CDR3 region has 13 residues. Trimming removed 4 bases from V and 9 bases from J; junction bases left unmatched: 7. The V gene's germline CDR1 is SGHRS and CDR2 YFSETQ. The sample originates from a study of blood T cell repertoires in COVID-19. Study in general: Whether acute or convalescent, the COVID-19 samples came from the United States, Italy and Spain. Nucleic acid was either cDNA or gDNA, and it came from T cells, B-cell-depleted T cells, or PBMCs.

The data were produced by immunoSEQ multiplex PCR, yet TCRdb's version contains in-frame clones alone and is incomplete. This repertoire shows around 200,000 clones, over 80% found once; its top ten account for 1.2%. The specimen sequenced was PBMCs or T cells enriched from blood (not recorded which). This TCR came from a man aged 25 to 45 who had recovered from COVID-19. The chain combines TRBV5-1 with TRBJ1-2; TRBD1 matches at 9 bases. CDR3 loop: CASSLAGTGSYTF. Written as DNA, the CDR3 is TGCGCCAGCAGCCTTGCCGGGACAGGGAGCTACACCTTC.